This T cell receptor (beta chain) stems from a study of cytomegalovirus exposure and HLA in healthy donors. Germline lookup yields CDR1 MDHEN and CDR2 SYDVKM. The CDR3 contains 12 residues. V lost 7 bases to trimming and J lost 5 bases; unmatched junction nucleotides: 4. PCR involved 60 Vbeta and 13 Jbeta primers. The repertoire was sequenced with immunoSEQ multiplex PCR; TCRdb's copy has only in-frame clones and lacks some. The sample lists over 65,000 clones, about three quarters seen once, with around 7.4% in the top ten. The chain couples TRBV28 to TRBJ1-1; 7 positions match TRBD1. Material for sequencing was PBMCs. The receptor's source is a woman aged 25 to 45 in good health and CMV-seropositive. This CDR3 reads CASTTGETEAFF. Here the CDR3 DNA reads TGTGCCAGCACCACAGGGGAGACTGAAGCTTTCTTT.